This is a list of T cell receptor beta chains from one sample in a study of post-analysis software for immune sequencing data. TCRdb redid the calling of the PCR reads with MiXCR, one entry per CDR3 protein. The sample has about 770,000 distinct CDR3 sequences; 40% to 55% are singletons. Sequencing was carried out using blood. Every receptor here comes from a girl aged 5 to 17 with multiple sclerosis. CDR3s include the opening cysteine and the closing phenylalanine or tryptophan. A D gene is named only where the DNA matches it firmly. Clone size is given for some rows only: seen once, a few or many times, or a class if the clone is expanded.

clone size,J gene,V gene,D gene,CDR3 length,CDR3 protein,CDR3 DNA
-,TRBJ2-2,TRBV5-1,-,16,CASSLYMVANTGELFF,TGCGCCAGCAGCTTGTACATGGTCGCGAACACCGGGGAGCTGTTTTTT
-,TRBJ2-7,TRBV7-8,TRBD1,15,CASSLYKGALYEQYF,TGTGCCAGCAGCTTATACAAGGGGGCCCTTTACGAGCAGTACTTC
many,TRBJ2-6,TRBV5-1,-,16,CASFNMGFSKSNVLTF,TGCGCCAGCTTCAATATGGGGTTTTCGAAGTCCAACGTCCTGACTTTC
-,TRBJ1-2,TRBV7-8,-,17,CASSLVYEQGLDYGYTF,TGTGCCAGCAGCTTAGTTTACGAGCAGGGTTTGGACTATGGCTACACCTTC
many,TRBJ2-1,TRBV5-1,-,14,CASSPAGPYNEQFF,TGCGCCAGCAGCCCCGCAGGTCCCTACAATGAGCAGTTCTTC
-,TRBJ2-7,TRBV12-3/TRBV12-4,-,15,CASSLLSGNPYEQYF,TGTGCCAGCAGTTTATTATCAGGGAACCCCTACGAGCAGTACTTC
few,TRBJ2-7,TRBV19,-,13,CASSATGPYEQYF,TGTGCCAGTAGTGCGACGGGCCCTTACGAGCAGTACTTC
-,TRBJ1-2,TRBV6-1,-,14,CASSVQGRLDGYTF,TGTGCCAGCAGTGTCCAGGGGAGGTTGGATGGCTACACCTTC
-,TRBJ2-7,TRBV7-2,-,16,CASSLGASRGSYEQYF,TGTGCCAGCAGCTTAGGGGCGAGTAGGGGCTCCTACGAGCAGTACTTC
-,TRBJ2-1,TRBV5-1,TRBD2,15,CASRPAGTSSNEQFF,TGCGCCAGCCGCCCCGCGGGGACTAGTTCCAATGAGCAGTTCTTC
-,TRBJ2-7,TRBV6-2/TRBV6-3,-,13,CASRPTVIWEQYF,TGTGCCAGCAGACCGACAGTAATCTGGGAGCAGTACTTC
-,TRBJ2-1,TRBV28,-,11,CASSSLTEQFF,TGTGCCAGCAGTTCCCTGACTGAGCAGTTCTTC
-,TRBJ2-5,TRBV12-5,TRBD1,14,CASGLGTGAETQYF,TGTGCTAGTGGTTTGGGGACAGGGGCCGAGACCCAGTACTTC
-,TRBJ2-1,TRBV6-5,-,16,CASTGRSLGAYNEQFF,TGTGCCAGCACCGGTAGGTCGCTGGGTGCCTACAATGAGCAGTTCTTC
few,TRBJ2-1,TRBV7-9,TRBD2,16,CASSSGGSRLYNEQFF,TGTGCCAGCAGTTCGGGCGGGAGCAGGTTATACAATGAGCAGTTCTTC
-,TRBJ2-7,TRBV29-1,-,11,CSVVEMGEQYF,TGCAGCGTTGTGGAAATGGGCGAGCAGTACTTC
few,TRBJ2-1,TRBV6-5,TRBD2,16,CASSYGGTSGKGEQFF,TGTGCCAGCAGTTACGGCGGGACTAGCGGGAAGGGTGAGCAGTTCTTC
few,TRBJ2-3,TRBV7-9,TRBD2,15,CASSFRSGRIDTQYF,TGTGCCAGCAGCTTCCGGAGCGGGAGGATAGATACGCAGTATTTT
few,TRBJ2-1,TRBV20-1,-,14,CSANDYAKEDEQFF,TGCAGTGCTAACGACTACGCCAAGGAGGATGAGCAGTTCTTC
-,TRBJ2-3,TRBV20-1,-,15,CSAPNPALSTDTQYF,TGCAGTGCGCCCAACCCAGCGCTTAGCACAGATACGCAGTATTTT
-,TRBJ2-5,TRBV7-9,-,12,CASSSGGYKQYF,TGTGCCAGCAGCTCCGGGGGATACAAGCAGTACTTC
-,TRBJ2-3,TRBV7-2,TRBD2,17,CASSPSSSGRAPDTQYF,TGTGCCAGCAGCCCCTCTTCTAGCGGGAGGGCTCCAGATACGCAGTATTTT
few,TRBJ2-3,TRBV4-3,TRBD1,16,CASSQGQGGGTDTQYF,TGCGCCAGCAGCCAAGGACAGGGTGGGGGCACAGATACGCAGTATTTT
-,TRBJ2-2,TRBV20-1,-,16,CSAPKAGNLNTGELFF,TGCAGTGCTCCCAAGGCGGGGAACCTGAACACCGGGGAGCTGTTTTTT
-,TRBJ2-3,TRBV28,TRBD1,16,CASSSYGTGDTDTQYF,TGTGCCAGCAGTTCTTACGGGACAGGGGACACAGATACGCAGTATTTT
-,TRBJ2-1,TRBV28,-,14,CASSLRSPYNEQFF,TGTGCCAGCAGTTTACGTTCCCCCTACAATGAGCAGTTCTTC
-,TRBJ1-6,TRBV12-3/TRBV12-4,-,15,CASSLGYPGGSPLHF,TGTGCCAGCAGTTTAGGGTACCCGGGGGGTTCACCCCTCCACTTT
-,TRBJ2-1,TRBV27,-,12,CANSFPYNEQFF,TGTGCCAACAGTTTCCCCTACAATGAGCAGTTCTTC
-,TRBJ2-1,TRBV5-6,-,18,CASSPSRPDYRSYNEQFF,TGTGCCAGCAGCCCCTCGCGTCCGGACTACCGATCCTACAATGAGCAGTTCTTC
many,TRBJ1-2,TRBV29-1,TRBD1,12,CSVVGTDYGYTF,TGCAGCGTTGTGGGGACAGACTATGGCTACACCTTC
many,TRBJ2-5,TRBV29-1,TRBD1,11,CSVDREETQYF,TGCAGCGTGGACAGGGAGGAGACCCAGTACTTC
-,TRBJ2-6,TRBV19,-,18,CASSIDPLRATGANVLTF,TGTGCCAGTAGTATAGATCCACTCAGGGCAACTGGGGCCAACGTCCTGACTTTC
few,TRBJ2-3,TRBV10-3,TRBD2,15,CAISEGGRSTDTQYF,TGTGCCATCAGTGAGGGCGGGAGAAGCACAGATACGCAGTATTTT